This TCR beta chain was recovered during a study of vaccination and CD4 T cells after COVID-19. Cultured CD4+ T cells had their DNA profiled by the Oncomine TCR Beta short-read assay. One entry per CDR3 protein, called by TCRdb with MiXCR from the PCR reads. The data contain 8,000 to 10,000 distinct CDR3 sequences, 35% to 40% of them singletons. Notes on this clonotype: Its specificity is not known.

The treatment here: roughly 10-day PBMC culture with coronavirus spike peptide pools or control peptides (ViraFEST assay). The CDR3 has 15 residues. Germline CDR1 reads DFQATT; CDR2 reads SNEGSKA (reference sequence). V dropped 3 bases and J dropped 0 bases, with 13 bases sitting between them. The sample was CD4+ T cells from blood, cultured in vitro. The clonotype originates from a human donor who had recovered from COVID-19. The rearrangement uses TRBV20-1 and TRBJ2-3; weak D call: TRBD1 (5 bases). The CDR3 DNA reads as TGCAGTGCTAGTAAGGTGACAGATAGCACAGATACGCAGTATTTT. This gives the protein CSASKVTDSTDTQYF.